These 10 T cell receptor beta chains were sequenced from one sample in a study of shared clonotypes between healthy human individuals. TCRdb's copy holds only in-frame clones and misses some; the assay was immunoSEQ multiplex PCR. Of around 700,000 clones in the sample, around 90% were seen once. Naive CD8 cells lacked CD45RO and underwent positive selection for CCR7, leaving out terminally differentiated effector memory CD45RA+ cells. Sequencing was performed on naive CD8+ T cells sorted from blood. All receptors come from a man aged 25 to 40 in good health.

This sequence joins TRBV27 and TRBJ2-7; no firm D call. V was shortened by 2 bases and J by 0 bases, with 5 bases between the two germline ends. From germline, CDR1 is MNHEY and CDR2 SMNVEV (reference sequence). The CDR3 is made up of 13 amino acids. Here the CDR3 reads CASSLKRSYEQYF. CDR3 nucleotides: TGTGCCAGCAGTTTAAAACGCTCCTACGAGCAGTACTTC.

This chain's CDR3 is CASSLHPGGANGELFF. The CDR3 DNA reads as TGCGCCAGCAGTCTCCATCCAGGGGGCGCAAACGGGGAGCTGTTTTTT. This chain joins TRBV23-1 and TRBJ2-2, with 8 nucleotides matching TRBD1. TRBV23-1 is an ORF for which the function is uncertain. V trimming: 4 bases; J trimming: 7 bases; junction bases outside the gene matches: 11. The CDR3 is 16 amino acids.

The chain couples TRBV5-1 to TRBJ2-3; perhaps TRBD2 as D (5 bases). The CDR3 is 15 amino acids. The germline CDR1 and CDR2 sequences are SGHRS and YFSETQ. V lost 3 bases to trimming and J lost 4 bases, with 15 bases between them. CDR3 region: CASSSEQTEADTQYF. The DNA for the CDR3 is TGCGCCAGCAGCTCCGAACAAACGGAGGCAGATACGCAGTATTTT.

The chain recombines TRBV4-3 with TRBJ2-5; D may match TRBD1 or TRBD2 (5 bases each). The germline V gene has CDR1 LGHNA and CDR2 YSLEER. The CDR3 extends over 15 amino acids. Trimming cost V 4 bases and J 0 bases, with 12 bases left between them. The CDR3 DNA sequence: TGCGCCAGCAGCCCGAAATGGGGGTACCAAGAGACCCAGTACTTC. Amino acid sequence: CASSPKWGYQETQYF.

This clone appeared once. This rearrangement joins TRBV5-4 to TRBJ1-2; no firm D call. There are 13 residues in the CDR3. V lost 0 bases and J lost 6, with 9 bases in between. CDR1 is SGHNT and CDR2 is YYREEE in the germline V gene (reference sequence). The CDR3 coding sequence is TGTGCCAGCAGCTTGGGGCAGGCGGATGGCTACACCTTC. Translation gives CASSLGQADGYTF.

The chain joins TRBV6-5 to TRBJ2-7; D is uncertain. V was cut by 0 bases and J by 6 bases, with 9 bases left in between. CDR1 and CDR2 (germline): MNHEY, SVGAGI. The CDR3 consists of 13 residues. The CDR3 region has the DNA TGTGCCAGCAGTTACTCGAAGGGTTTCGAGCAGTACTTC. This translates into CASSYSKGFEQYF.

This clone was recorded only once. V usage is TRBV28 and J usage is TRBJ2-1, with D perhaps matching TRBD1 (6 bases). The CDR3 consists of 14 residues. CDR1 and CDR2 (germline): MDHEN, SYDVKM. The V end lost 5 bases, the J end lost 13 bases, and 21 bases lay between the germline ends. The CDR3 DNA reads TGTGCCAGCAGTAAAGCCGGGACACACGGGACCCAGTTCTTC. Translated, it gives CASSKAGTHGTQFF.

The chain is built from TRBV7-3 and TRBJ2-5, with 13 nucleotides matching TRBD2. The germline V gene encodes CDR1 SGHTA and CDR2 FQGTGA. This CDR3 spans 18 amino acids. Trimming at V came to 5 bases and at J to 4 bases, leaving 13 bases not matched to a gene. This CDR3 is CASSPGTSGIVSGETQYF. CDR3 sequence (DNA): TGTGCCAGCAGCCCCGGGACTAGCGGGATAGTTAGTGGAGAGACCCAGTACTTC.

This rearrangement joins TRBV7-8 to TRBJ1-4; 8 bases map to TRBD1. Losses at the gene ends were 5 bases for V and 3 bases for J; bases not matched to a gene: 5. There are 15 residues in the CDR3. Germline CDR1 and CDR2: SGHVS and FQNEAQ. CDR3 in amino acids: CASSPTGEANEKLFF. The CDR3 DNA reads as TGTGCCAGCAGCCCGACAGGGGAGGCTAATGAAAAACTGTTTTTT.

As DNA, the CDR3 is TGCAGCGTTGGGGACCTAAGCTCCCCCTACAATGAGCAGTTCTTC. It yields the protein CSVGDLSSPYNEQFF. The chain recombines TRBV29-1 with TRBJ2-1; D may correspond to TRBD1 or TRBD2 (5 bases each). The germline V gene encodes CDR1 SQVTM and CDR2 ANQGSEA. Trimming pared 4 bases from V and 2 bases from J, leaving 15 bases between. The CDR3 covers 15 residues.